This T cell receptor beta chain was profiled in a study of regulatory T cells in long-lasting Graves disease (dated by TCRdb to 2020 to 2023). Looking at the study overall: In the newly diagnosed Graves' disease group, patients had been taking antithyroid drugs for less than 3 months. Persistent Graves' disease patients were compared with newly diagnosed Graves' disease patients by peripheral blood TCR sequencing and RNA sequencing. The study took place in China and was registered as a clinical trial. A total of some 35 samples underwent TCR sequencing, from about 13 patients with persistent Graves' disease and approximately 20 patients with newly diagnosed Graves' disease.

The intended sense of this specimen's time point label: newly diagnosed GD, antithyroid drugs for less than 3 months. For both TCR sequencing and RNA sequencing, RNA was extracted from PBMCs using TRIzol. The diagnosis of Graves' disease followed American Thyroid Association guidelines. Patients for the study were recruited at an endocrinology department in Xi'an, China. Each patient gave approximately 9 milliliters of peripheral blood, collected in an EDTA anticoagulant tube. Ficoll Paque Plus density gradient separation was used to isolate PBMCs, and no further T cell sorting was done. RNA quality was checked with an Agilent 2100 Bioanalyzer and agarose gel, and concentration with a NanoDrop 2000. The library was built by means of multiplex PCR. Sequencing was performed on an Illumina HiSeq 4000. iRepertoire HTBI primers and Arm-PCR amplification of CDR3 regions were used to construct TCR beta libraries. PCR products were gel purified before sequencing. On the study's bioinformatics: A total of 62 TRBV and 14 TRBJ segments were identified across samples and were used for gene usage analysis of CDR3 amino acid clonotypes. COPE and FqMerger were used to merge the filtered high-quality paired reads into contigs. BLAST was used to align contigs to the IMGT TRBV, TRBD and TRBJ reference genes, and CDR3 was defined following IMGT. Any clonotype with a frequency above 0.1% was counted as a highly expanded clone. Repertoire diversity was measured by Shannon entropy, and V-J evenness by the Gini coefficient. A clonotype found in more than one individual was treated as public. TCRdb took the public reads, trimmed them with fastp at Q25, ran MiXCR for clone calling and kept in-frame beta chains. Every CDR3 protein is listed once, alongside the most common genes and DNA of its rows. The V and J calls were determined by TCRdb, not by the authors. This sample comprises about half a million distinct CDR3 sequences, 12% of them detected only once. Together, the top ten hold roughly 8.9% of the sample.

The full study reports these points: The authors acknowledged the small sample size as a limitation that may reduce accuracy. Preferential use of TRBV28, TRBJ1-2 and TRBJ2-5 was observed in persistent disease, whereas TRBV20-1 and TRBJ2-1 were favored in newly diagnosed disease. Because the primary lesion, thyroid tissue, could not be accessed, the study looked at peripheral blood alone. Patients with persistent disease shared more public clonotypes (approximately 2,500) than newly diagnosed patients did (roughly 970). Compared with newly diagnosed patients, persistent Graves' disease patients had lower TCR Shannon entropy and fewer highly expanded clones, which suggests clonal expansion. Only the TCR beta chain was sequenced and analyzed.

At least ten counts were recorded for this clonotype. No antigen is known for it. Base-call qualities are not available, and no considerably larger clone is one nucleotide away. Trimming removed 4 bases from V and 5 bases from J, leaving 24 bases between the germline ends. Including the terminal cysteine and phenylalanine, the CDR3 comprises 17 residues. The only DNA kept is the CDR3, 51 bases in frame from the first base. Based on the germline V gene, the CDR1 and CDR2 sequences are MNHEY and SVGAGI. These records were also assigned to another study, of T cells in Graves' hyperthyroidism and ophthalmopathy. From the second report: Stable Graves' hyperthyroidism was defined as no progression to ophthalmopathy during 18 months of follow-up. The hyperthyroidism patients were between 18 and 65 years old and newly diagnosed, with a disease duration of less than 2 months. Any patient with an uncontrolled infection, another autoimmune disease, pregnancy or lactation was excluded. Clinical symptoms, serum thyroxine and TRAb, thyroid ultrasound, and orbital computed tomography formed the basis for the diagnoses. The TCR CDR3 was subjected to a first round of RT-PCR using the HTBI primer set and the Qiagen OneStep RT-PCR kit. Blood samples also contained most of the expanded thyroid clonotypes (frequency above 0.001), which suggests that blood repertoires may reflect thyroid immune responses. Ophthalmopathy was separated from stable hyperthyroidism by a 13 V-J signature model, with approximately 90% sensitivity and 81% to 82% specificity obtained in cross-validation and 80%/75% obtained in testing. In validation, the model predicted progression to ophthalmopathy a median of about 6 months before onset, with 65% to 71% sensitivity and 72.22% specificity. A discovery cohort of roughly 100 patients, about 44 with Graves' ophthalmopathy and approximately 60 with stable Graves' hyperthyroidism, was used to find distinguishing TCR V-J signatures. Prospective prediction of ophthalmopathy was tested in an independent validation cohort consisting of 18 hyperthyroidism patients and around 17 patients who later progressed to ophthalmopathy. For training and testing, the 100 patients in the discovery cohort were randomly divided in a 7:3 ratio. Thyroid tissue and blood T-cell repertoires from six Graves' hyperthyroidism patients were also compared in the study. After sampling, hyperthyroidism patients received methimazole starting at 30 mg daily, and ophthalmopathy patients received high-dose intravenous methylprednisolone. Libraries were constructed in a second round of multiplex PCR, after which size selection and purification were carried out. The libraries were sequenced on an Illumina HiSeq2000 using paired-end 100 bp reads. Raw data were processed with SOAPnuke, discarding reads with adapters, uncalled bases, mean Phred below 15, or no exact constant-primer or identifier match. High-quality paired reads were merged using COPE v1.2.5, and each unique nucleotide sequence was defined as a clonotype. Clonotypes were aligned to IMGT TRBV, TRBD and TRBJ reference segments using MiTCR v1.1. The analysis included only V-J combinations with a frequency above 0.0001, which together covered more than 98% of the repertoires. The TCS score was defined as F50 (clonal expansion) divided by E x V (chaos), with BLOSUM62-based TCRdist calculated between CDR3 peptides within each V-J. Welch's t-statistics and random forest reduced around 510 V-J features to 10 to 15, which were used in a naive Bayes classifier (R e1071). Sample size was not statistically predetermined, and investigators were not blinded to group allocation. According to the paper, TCR Vbeta CDR3 sequencing was carried out on 135 peripheral blood samples, which came from around 43 ophthalmopathy, around 74 hyperthyroidism and approximately 17 progressor patients.

The sequence was obtained from a woman in her 30s with Graves disease. Donor details come from another sample of the same person, matched by shared clones. This chain joins TRBV6-5 to TRBJ2-7; the D gene is perhaps TRBD2, on 6 matching bases. This sample comprised peripheral blood mononuclear cells (PBMCs), obtained at new diagnosis, from a patient treated with antithyroid drugs. The encoded CDR3 is CASSLPGRQGFGNEQYF. The nucleotide sequence is TGTGCCAGCAGTTTGCCCGGGAGACAAGGGTTCGGGAACGAGCAGTACTTC.